What follows are 30 T cell receptor beta chains derived from one specimen sequenced in a study of OX40 agonist ivuxolimab in advanced cancers. Sequencing used immunoSEQ multiplex PCR; TCRdb keeps in-frame clones, though not all of them. The sample lists around 68,000 clones, 80% to 90% seen once, with 15% to 20% in the top ten. Sequencing used CD4+ or CD8+ T cells sorted from blood, obtained in a trial of the OX40 agonist ivuxolimab. These receptors all come from an adult with an advanced solid tumor such as melanoma, head and neck, liver or kidney cancer.

This chain joins TRBV5-1 and TRBJ2-3; D might be TRBD2 (5 bases). The CDR3 spans 14 residues. V was clipped by 6 bases and J by 2 bases, with 13 bases between them. CDR1 is SGHRS and CDR2 is YFSETQ in the germline V gene. The CDR3 coding sequence is TGCGCCAGCACGGAGGCCACACACACAGATACGCAGTATTTT. This gives the protein CASTEATHTDTQYF.

J is TRBJ1-2 and V is TRBV5-4, with 8 positions matching TRBD1. Germline V gene sequence: CDR1 SGHNT, CDR2 YYREEE (reference sequence). This CDR3 has 13 amino acids. V was pared by 10 bases and J by 2 bases, with 7 bases of the junction left unmatched. CDR3: CAASGGRNYGYTF. As DNA, the CDR3 is TGTGCCGCCTCAGGGGGCAGAAACTATGGCTACACCTTC.

Turning to this clone: The same CDR3 can be traced to other DNA sequences in this sample. V usage is TRBV5-1 and J usage is TRBJ2-5; D is unresolved. The V end was cut by 3 bases, the J end by 0 bases, with 0 bases between. Germline CDR1 is SGHRS and CDR2 is YFSETQ. The CDR3 spans 11 residues. Here the CDR3 reads CASSYQETQYF. The CDR3 nucleotides are TGCGCCAGCAGCTACCAAGAGACCCAGTACTTC.

This clone occurred once. This chain connects TRBV6-1 to TRBJ2-5; 7 bases match TRBD1. Germline lookup yields CDR1 MNHNS and CDR2 SASEGT. Trimming removed 7 bases from V and 1 base from J; junction bases left unmatched: 6. This CDR3 region has 14 residues. The DNA for the CDR3 is TGTGCCAGCACCCCGACAGGGACCCAAGAGACCCAGTACTTC. It translates to CASTPTGTQETQYF.

V is TRBV29-1 and J is TRBJ2-1; D not resolved. The germline V and J ends were trimmed by 4 bases and 5 bases, with 12 bases remaining between them. The CDR3 sequence is 13 residues long. The germline gives CDR1 SQVTM, CDR2 ANQGSEA. The CDR3 sequence: CSVVRTRDNEQFF. The CDR3 DNA sequence: TGCAGCGTTGTGCGGACCCGAGACAATGAGCAGTTCTTC.

The gene calls are TRBV5-1 and TRBJ2-3; D may be TRBD1 (6 bases). CDR1 and CDR2 (germline): SGHRS, YFSETQ. The length of the CDR3 is 16 residues. V dropped 0 bases and J dropped 2 bases, with 13 bases sitting between them. This CDR3 is CASSLGDTRPTDTQYF. In DNA, the CDR3 is TGCGCCAGCAGCTTGGGGGACACCAGACCCACAGATACGCAGTATTTT.

The chain joins TRBV14 to TRBJ1-4, with unresolved D. V lost 6 bases, J lost 4 bases, and 9 bases lay in between. Germline assignment: CDR1 SGHDN and CDR2 FVKESK. This CDR3 contains 13 residues. CDR3 amino acids: CASSRALNEKLFF. The CDR3 nucleotides are TGTGCCAGCAGTCGAGCCCTTAATGAAAAACTGTTTTTT.

This clone was detected only a few times. The chain has TRBV6-1 and TRBJ2-1; maybe TRBD1 (5 bases). The V end lost 4 bases, the J end lost 2 bases, and 15 bases lay between the germline ends. This CDR3 contains 16 residues. Germline CDR1 and CDR2: MNHNS and SASEGT. The CDR3 DNA sequence: TGTGCCAGCAGTGTCATTTACGACAGTACCTACAATGAGCAGTTCTTC. Residues: CASSVIYDSTYNEQFF.

The gene calls are TRBV7-2 and TRBJ2-5; 11 positions match TRBD1. Germline CDR1 SGHTA, CDR2 FQGNSA. This CDR3 contains 15 residues. V shed 6 bases and J 4 bases; nucleotides not matched to a gene: 7. The CDR3 protein is CASRYTGTGGETQYF. The CDR3 coding sequence is TGTGCCAGCAGATATACCGGGACAGGGGGAGAGACCCAGTACTTC.

The CDR3 DNA reads TGTGCCAGTAGTATGGCGGCCGCGGCCTACGAGCAGTACTTC. Its protein is CASSMAAAAYEQYF. The rearrangement uses TRBV19 and TRBJ2-7; D unresolved. The germline V gene has CDR1 LNHDA and CDR2 SQIVND (reference sequence). This CDR3 is 14 amino acids long. Trimming took 3 bases from V and 2 from J, leaving 11 bases between them.

The V gene is TRBV10-3, the J gene TRBJ2-7; the D gene is possibly TRBD2 (6 bases). The CDR3 spans 12 residues. The germline V gene has CDR1 ENHRY and CDR2 SYGVKD. Trimming shortened V by 11 bases and J by 0 bases, and 11 bases separated the two germline ends. The CDR3 sequence is CAAGTDSYEQYF. Written as DNA, the CDR3 is TGTGCCGCCGGGACTGACTCCTACGAGCAGTACTTC.

This clone occurred once. V and J are TRBV5-1 and TRBJ2-5; D might be TRBD1 (5 bases). V was pared by 2 bases and J by 2 bases, with 10 bases between. The CDR3 is 14 residues long. CDR1 SGHRS and CDR2 YFSETQ come from the germline V gene. The CDR3 here is CASSFGAVQETQYF. The DNA of the CDR3 is TGCGCCAGCAGCTTTGGGGCGGTACAAGAGACCCAGTACTTC.

This chain joins TRBV10-2 and TRBJ2-5; TRBD2 matches at 7 bases. The tail of the sequence fits TRBJ2-7 better, so the J call may be wrong. The CDR3 extends over 16 amino acids. The germline gives CDR1 WSHSY, CDR2 SAAADI. This CDR3 is CASSDTLGRFTYEQYF. The CDR3 region has the DNA TGCGCCAGCAGTGACACCCTCGGGAGGTTTACCTACGAGCAGTACTTC.

The rearrangement links TRBV5-4 to TRBJ2-3; 7 bases agree with TRBD1. This CDR3 comprises 12 residues. The trim removed 1 base at V and 13 bases at J, leaving 6 bases unmatched. Germline loops: CDR1 SGHNT, CDR2 YYREEE (reference sequence). The CDR3 DNA sequence: TGTGCCAGCAGCTTGAGGGGACAGCGAGAGTATTTT. Protein sequence: CASSLRGQREYF.

This clone was found a few times. Sequence at one end of the junction differs from germline and may be a read error. CDR3 nucleotide sequence: TGTGCCAGCAGTTTAGCCGGCAGGCCCTCCTTGGATGGCTACACCTTC. This sequence encodes CASSLAGRPSLDGYTF. The J gene is TRBJ1-2, the V gene TRBV11-2; D gene unclear. CDR1 is SGHAT and CDR2 is FQNNGV in the germline V gene. This CDR3 comprises 16 residues.

This chain connects TRBV4-1 to TRBJ2-2; 11 positions agree with TRBD2. The CDR3 is 18 residues long. V trimming: 0 bases; J trimming: 3 bases; junction bases outside the gene matches: 6. CDR1 and CDR2 (germline): MGHRA, YSYEKL. The CDR3 nucleotides read TGCGCCAGCAGCCAAGAACGGGGACTAGCGGATCACACCGGGGAGCTGTTTTTT. Its protein is CASSQERGLADHTGELFF.

The chain recombines TRBV5-1 with TRBJ2-1; D gene ambiguous. Looked up from germline, CDR1 is SGHRS and CDR2 is YFSETQ. This CDR3 spans 14 amino acids. The V and J ends lost 4 bases and 9 bases respectively, with 17 bases between them. The CDR3 here is CASSPSVVESEQFF. DNA of the CDR3: TGCGCCAGCAGCCCTTCGGTGGTGGAAAGTGAGCAGTTCTTC.

J is TRBJ1-4 and V is TRBV28; possible D gene TRBD1, 5 bases. The CDR3 length is 16 residues. Germline CDR1 MDHEN, CDR2 SYDVKM. With 4 bases removed from V and 0 bases from J, the gap between germline ends came to 12 bases. The CDR3 sequence is CASSSGGLATNEKLFF. DNA for the CDR3: TGTGCCAGCAGTTCCGGGGGACTGGCAACTAATGAAAAACTGTTTTTT.

The V gene is TRBV2, the J gene TRBJ1-1; 7 bases match TRBD1. This CDR3 has 13 amino acids. The ends lost 4 bases at V and 10 bases at J; junction bases unmatched: 9. Germline V gene lookup returns CDR1 SNHLY and CDR2 FYNNEI. The CDR3 spells CASSAQGVSGAFF. CDR3 bases: TGTGCCAGCAGTGCGCAGGGGGTATCGGGAGCTTTCTTT.

The rearrangement uses TRBV29-1 and TRBJ2-7, with a weak D call TRBD2 (6 bases). The germline V gene has CDR1 SQVTM and CDR2 ANQGSEA. The V end was cut by 4 bases, the J end by 2 bases, with 12 bases between. The CDR3 runs to 13 residues. The CDR3 loop reads CSVGIGTPYEQYF. CDR3 nucleotides: TGCAGCGTTGGAATCGGGACTCCCTACGAGCAGTACTTC.

V gene TRBV4-1 combines with J gene TRBJ2-3; 11 bases map to TRBD2. Germline lookup yields CDR1 MGHRA and CDR2 YSYEKL. With V trimmed by 0 bases and J by 8 bases, 13 bases remained unmatched. The CDR3 contains 18 residues. The CDR3 DNA sequence: TGCGCCAGCAGCCAAGATACCGAACTAGCGGGAGCCTTTGGTACGCAGTATTTT. Protein sequence: CASSQDTELAGAFGTQYF.

Of note for this clone: The same CDR3 arises from other DNA sequences in this sample as well. The chain links TRBV11-2 to TRBJ2-7; TRBD1 matches 9 bases. V dropped 3 bases and J dropped 6; count of bases not matched to a gene: 6. This CDR3 contains 14 residues. CDR1 is SGHAT, CDR2 FQNNGV, per germline. Written as DNA, the CDR3 is TGTGCCAGCAGCTTCTTACAGGGGGCCGGCGAGCAGTACTTC. The encoded protein is CASSFLQGAGEQYF.

V usage is TRBV7-2 and J usage is TRBJ1-1; D unresolved. CDR3 length: 13 residues. Germline CDR1 is SGHTA and CDR2 is FQGNSA. Trimming shortened V by 0 bases and J by 6 bases, and 8 bases separated the two germline ends. The CDR3 nucleotides are TGTGCCAGCAGCTTAGCGAGCGGCCCTGAAGCTTTCTTT. It specifies CASSLASGPEAFF.

The chain combines TRBV25-1 with TRBJ2-5; 7 bases are a match to TRBD2. This CDR3 contains 14 residues. Germline V lookup: CDR1 MGHDK, CDR2 SYGVNS. V trimming: 5 bases; J trimming: 0 bases; junction bases outside the gene matches: 3. The CDR3 spells CASSPSGNQETQYF. The CDR3 coding sequence is TGTGCCAGCAGTCCAAGCGGGAACCAAGAGACCCAGTACTTC.

This clone was picked up a small number of times. The J gene is TRBJ1-2, the V gene TRBV5-1; 11 bases line up with TRBD1. The CDR3 totals 16 residues. Losses at the gene ends were 4 bases for V and 7 bases for J; bases not matched to a gene: 12. Germline assignment: CDR1 SGHRS and CDR2 YFSETQ. The CDR3 region is CASSAGTGGLGGGYTF. In nucleotides, the CDR3 is TGCGCCAGCAGCGCCGGGACAGGGGGTCTCGGGGGTGGCTACACCTTC.

This clone was observed once. The chain is built from TRBV19 and TRBJ1-1; D gene uncertain. There are 13 residues in the CDR3. Germline V gene lookup returns CDR1 LNHDA and CDR2 SQIVND (reference sequence). V was cut by 3 bases and J by 3 bases, with 8 bases left in between. CDR3 region: CASSMVWDTEAFF. DNA for the CDR3: TGTGCCAGTAGTATGGTTTGGGACACTGAAGCTTTCTTT. Variable domain in full (rest from reference TRBV19 and TRBJ1-1): DGGITQSPKYLFRKEGQNVTLSCEQNLNHDAMYWYRQDPGQGLRLIYYSQIVNDFQKGDIAEGYSVSREKKESFPLTVTSAQKNPTAFYLCASSMVWDTEAFFGQGTRLTVV.

The chain joins TRBV7-2 to TRBJ2-4; D is ambiguous. The length of the CDR3 is 16 residues. Germline CDR1 is SGHTA and CDR2 is FQGNSA. V lost 2 bases and J 1 base, leaving 12 bases between the germline ends. The CDR3 DNA reads as TGTGCCAGCAGCTTAATCAGCGATTTGGCCAAAAACATTCAGTACTTC. It codes for CASSLISDLAKNIQYF.

The chain employs TRBV6-5 and TRBJ2-5; weak D call: TRBD2 (5 bases). Germline V gives CDR1 MNHEY, CDR2 SVGAGI. The CDR3 consists of 15 residues. V dropped 0 bases and J dropped 4 bases, with 12 bases sitting between them. The CDR3 DNA reads TGTGCCAGCAGTTACTCGCGAGGGAGTGGAGAGACCCAGTACTTC. Its protein product is CASSYSRGSGETQYF.

This chain uses TRBV7-9 with TRBJ1-5; TRBD1 might be the D (5 bases). The germline CDR1 and CDR2 sequences are SEHNR and FQNEAQ (reference sequence). Trimming shortened V by 5 bases and J by 2 bases, and 13 bases separated the two germline ends. The CDR3 runs 15 residues. CDR3 sequence: CASSPKEGGNQPQHF. DNA of the CDR3: TGTGCCAGCAGCCCGAAGGAAGGGGGCAATCAGCCCCAGCATTTT.

The chain has TRBV7-2 and TRBJ1-5; no clear D. V gave up 1 base and J gave up 5 bases, with 9 bases separating them. The CDR3 consists of 14 residues. The germline gives CDR1 SGHTA, CDR2 FQGNSA. As DNA, the CDR3 is TGTGCCAGCAGCTTAGTTGGCCGAGATCAGCCCCAGCATTTT. Amino acids: CASSLVGRDQPQHF.